The next 32 T cell receptor beta chains were all read from a single sample in a study of shared clonotypes between healthy human individuals. Profiled with immunoSEQ multiplex PCR; TCRdb holds only in-frame clones, not every one. The sample holds 450,000 to 600,000 clones, 70% to 80% seen once. Sequencing was carried out using PBMCs. The receptor source for this set is a woman in her forties in good health. Some clones in this sample may be carry-over from other donors' samples.

The chain employs TRBV28 and TRBJ2-2, with D hard to call. The germline CDR1 and CDR2 sequences are MDHEN and SYDVKM. This CDR3 has 16 amino acids. Trimming removed 6 bases from V and 6 bases from J, with 20 bases in between. The DNA for the CDR3 is TGTGCCAGCAGCCACTCCCCGGCGGATGGTTCCGGGGAGCTGTTTTTT. Translation: CASSHSPADGSGELFF.

The chain is built from TRBV15 and TRBJ2-1; D is uncertain. The CDR3 has 15 residues. Trimming shortened V by 1 base and J by 0 bases, and 7 bases separated the two germline ends. Germline CDR1 is LNHNV and CDR2 is YYDKDF (reference sequence). CDR3: CATSRGSSSYNEQFF. DNA of the CDR3: TGTGCCACCAGCAGAGGTTCTAGCTCCTACAATGAGCAGTTCTTC.

A single count supports this clone. V and J are TRBV2 and TRBJ2-7, with 9 bases identical to TRBD1. V gave up 4 bases and J gave up 3 bases; unmatched junction bases: 7. Germline V CDR1 and CDR2: SNHLY, FYNNEI. The CDR3 contains 15 residues. CDR3: CASSAGTGMVYEQYF. The CDR3 region has the DNA TGTGCCAGCAGTGCGGGGACAGGGATGGTCTACGAGCAGTACTTC.

This clone showed up many times. The chain couples TRBV7-9 to TRBJ1-6; D is unclear. V lost 5 bases and J 4 bases, leaving 9 bases between the germline ends. The CDR3 runs to 14 residues. Germline V gives CDR1 SEHNR, CDR2 FQNEAQ (reference sequence). The CDR3 protein is CASSVEQYNSPLHF. CDR3 in DNA: TGTGCCAGCAGCGTTGAGCAGTATAATTCACCCCTCCACTTT.

V is TRBV6-5 and J is TRBJ2-5, with D maybe TRBD2 (6 bases). The CDR3 sequence is 15 residues long. The ends were cut back, 6 bases at V and 5 bases at J, with 19 bases in the middle. Germline assignment: CDR1 MNHEY and CDR2 SVGAGI. The chain's CDR3 is CASSSKGGMGETQYF. In DNA, the CDR3 is TGTGCCAGCAGCTCCAAAGGAGGGATGGGGGAGACCCAGTACTTC.

V usage is TRBV28 and J usage is TRBJ1-4; unclear D gene. Germline CDR1 and CDR2: MDHEN and SYDVKM. The CDR3 spans 14 residues. V was trimmed by 3 bases and J by 4 bases, leaving 9 bases between them. The CDR3 is CASSFGQDNEKLFF. The CDR3 DNA follows: TGTGCCAGCAGTTTCGGGCAGGATAATGAAAAACTGTTTTTT.

The chain uses TRBV5-5 and TRBJ1-2; D might be TRBD1 (5 bases). Trimming removed 1 base at V and 4 bases at J, with 11 bases between. CDR3 length: 14 residues. Germline V lookup: CDR1 SGHKS, CDR2 YYEKEE (reference sequence). The CDR3 reads CASSLSPGTYGYTF. In DNA form, the CDR3 reads TGTGCCAGCAGCTTGAGCCCGGGGACCTATGGCTACACCTTC.

This chain's CDR3 is CASSQDGWPETQYF. Here the CDR3 DNA reads TGCGCCAGCAGCCAAGATGGGTGGCCGGAGACCCAGTACTTC. The V and J genes are TRBV4-1 and TRBJ2-5; no reliable D call. Germline V gene lookup returns CDR1 MGHRA and CDR2 YSYEKL. V dropped 0 bases and J dropped 5 bases, with 10 bases sitting between them. The CDR3 runs 14 residues.

The gene calls are TRBV6-6 and TRBJ2-1, with TRBD2 matching over 7 bases. The germline V gene has CDR1 MNHNY and CDR2 SVGAGI (reference sequence). Trimming at V came to 2 bases and at J to 4 bases, leaving 5 bases not matched to a gene. The CDR3 has 15 amino acids. Here the CDR3 reads CASSYPGSGYNEQFF. In DNA, the CDR3 is TGTGCCAGCAGTTACCCTGGTAGCGGGTACAATGAGCAGTTCTTC.

The chain employs TRBV28 and TRBJ1-2; D is undetermined. Looked up from germline, CDR1 is MDHEN and CDR2 is SYDVKM. V was trimmed by 6 bases and J by 8 bases, leaving 16 bases between them. The CDR3 contains 13 residues. The CDR3 protein is CASSLSRARGYTF. The CDR3 region has the DNA TGTGCCAGCAGCCTCAGCCGGGCGAGAGGCTACACCTTC.

V usage is TRBV2 and J usage is TRBJ2-1; 10 bases match TRBD2. Trimming took 6 bases from V and 4 from J; bases not matched to a gene: 3. CDR1 and CDR2 (germline): SNHLY, FYNNEI. The CDR3 totals 14 residues. The CDR3 loop is CASRGTSAYNEQFF. The CDR3 DNA reads TGTGCCAGCAGGGGGACTAGCGCATACAATGAGCAGTTCTTC.

V gene TRBV14 combines with J gene TRBJ2-6; 7 bases align to TRBD1. The germline gives CDR1 SGHDN, CDR2 FVKESK. CDR3 size: 16 residues. The V segment lost 0 bases and the J segment 3 bases; nucleotides outside the gene matches: 2. The CDR3 DNA sequence: TGTGCCAGCAGCCAAGAAGGGGGCCGTGGGGCCAACGTCCTGACTTTC. This translates into CASSQEGGRGANVLTF.

In regard to this clone: Other nucleotide sequences from this sample produce the same CDR3. The J gene is TRBJ1-1, the V gene TRBV7-2, with no clear D. Germline V gene data show CDR1 as SGHTA and CDR2 as FQGNSA. Trimming stripped 3 bases from V and 1 base from J, with 6 bases between. The CDR3 is made up of 13 amino acids. Here the CDR3 DNA reads TGTGCCAGCAGCTTCGGGAGGAACACTGAAGCTTTCTTT. This gives the protein CASSFGRNTEAFF. Full variable domain (rest looked up from reference TRBV7-2 and TRBJ1-1): GAGVSQSPSNKVTEKGKDVELRCDPISGHTALYWYRQSLGQGLEFLIYFQGNSAPDKSGLPSDRFSAERTGGSVSTLTIQRTQQEDSAVYLCASSFGRNTEAFFGQGTRLTVV.

This clone appeared a single time. The chain recombines TRBV2 with TRBJ2-7, with 9 positions matching TRBD1. After removal of 7 bases from V and 6 bases from J, the junction contained 10 bases not matched to a gene. CDR1 is SNHLY, CDR2 FYNNEI, per germline. This CDR3 spans 14 amino acids. Here the CDR3 reads CASKGDRALSEQYF. For the CDR3, the DNA is TGTGCCAGCAAAGGGGACAGGGCATTAAGCGAGCAGTACTTC.

The CDR3 region has the DNA TGTGCCACCAGCAGAGATCGGGGACTAGTGTACCAAGAGACCCAGTACTTC. It is translated as CATSRDRGLVYQETQYF. The chain links TRBV15 to TRBJ2-5; 8 positions agree with TRBD2. This CDR3 comprises 17 residues. The V and J ends lost 0 bases and 0 bases, in that order; junction bases with no gene match: 6. Germline V gives CDR1 LNHNV, CDR2 YYDKDF (reference sequence).

This chain uses TRBV7-9 with TRBJ2-7; unclear D gene. CDR1 is SEHNR and CDR2 is FQNEAQ in the germline V gene (reference sequence). CDR3 length: 14 residues. Trimming took 0 bases from V and 6 from J, leaving 12 bases between them. CDR3 region: CASSLAGRYGEQYF. As DNA, the CDR3 is TGTGCCAGCAGCTTAGCCGGACGTTACGGCGAGCAGTACTTC.

This clone was recorded once. The V and J genes are TRBV5-1 and TRBJ2-1; no firm D call. The CDR3 runs to 15 residues. V lost 4 bases, J lost 2 bases, and 13 bases lay in between. Per germline, CDR1 SGHRS and CDR2 YFSETQ. The CDR3 is CASSMIRTTYNEQFF. In DNA form, the CDR3 reads TGCGCCAGCAGCATGATCCGGACGACCTACAATGAGCAGTTCTTC.

The chain has TRBV6-6 and TRBJ1-4; TRBD1 aligns across 8 bases. Germline V lookup: CDR1 MNHNY, CDR2 SVGAGI (reference sequence). CDR3 length equals 15 residues. The ends lost 6 bases at V and 4 bases at J; junction bases unmatched: 7. CDR3 protein: CASSPGQGFNEKLFF. DNA for the CDR3: TGTGCCAGCAGCCCCGGACAGGGCTTTAATGAAAAACTGTTTTTT.

This clone was found once. This sequence joins TRBV5-1 and TRBJ2-7, with TRBD2 matching 9 bases. Germline CDR1 SGHRS, CDR2 YFSETQ. This CDR3 contains 17 residues. V dropped 3 bases and J dropped 3; count of bases not matched to a gene: 13. The CDR3 coding sequence is TGCGCCAGCAGCTGGGGACTAGCCGACGACTTTAACTACGAGCAGTACTTC. This encodes CASSWGLADDFNYEQYF. Full variable domain (missing parts from reference TRBV5-1 and TRBJ2-7): KAGVTQTPRYLIKTRGQQVTLSCSPISGHRSVSWYQQTPGQGLQFLFEYFSETQRNKGNFPGRFSGRQFSNSRSEMNVSTLELGDSALYLCASSWGLADDFNYEQYFGPGTRLTVT.

The chain has TRBV11-2 and TRBJ1-2; 8 bases fit TRBD1. The CDR3 has 13 amino acids. CDR1 and CDR2 from the germline V gene are SGHAT and FQNNGV. Trimming cost V 4 bases and J 7 bases; bases outside gene matches: 5. The CDR3 protein is CASSSLGTGGYTF. The DNA of the CDR3 is TGTGCCAGCAGCTCCCTCGGGACAGGTGGCTACACCTTC.

This clone was detected ten times or more. V gene TRBV6-1 combines with J gene TRBJ2-7, with 9 bases identical to TRBD1. The trim removed 4 bases at V and 4 bases at J, leaving 8 bases unmatched. Looked up from germline, CDR1 is MNHNS and CDR2 is SASEGT. There are 15 residues in the CDR3. CDR3 amino acids: CASSVSGTGSYEQYF. The DNA of the CDR3 is TGTGCCAGCAGTGTGTCCGGGACAGGGTCGTACGAGCAGTACTTC.

This clone was seen a few times. The CDR3 region is CASSLDGSRAFF. For the CDR3, the DNA is TGTGCCAGCAGCTTAGACGGGTCAAGGGCTTTCTTT. V and J are TRBV7-6 and TRBJ1-1; D is unclear. The CDR3 has 12 residues. Germline V lookup: CDR1 SGHVS, CDR2 FNYEAQ. Trimming cost V 1 base and J 11 bases, with 11 bases left between them.

The chain employs TRBV7-9 and TRBJ1-2; D ambiguous. V dropped 1 base and J dropped 1 base, with 7 bases sitting between them. Germline-derived CDR1 and CDR2 are SEHNR and FQNEAQ (reference sequence). The CDR3 extends over 14 amino acids. CDR3 loop: CASSLDRNNYGYTF. Written as DNA, the CDR3 is TGTGCCAGCAGCTTAGACAGAAATAACTATGGCTACACCTTC.

The rearrangement links TRBV11-1 to TRBJ2-3; 12 bases map to TRBD2. CDR1 SGHAT and CDR2 FQDESV come from the germline V gene (reference sequence). The CDR3 runs to 16 residues. V was clipped by 5 bases and J by 4 bases; unmatched bases: 7. The CDR3 DNA sequence: TGTGCCAGCAGCCCAGGGGGACTAGCGGGTTCAGATACGCAGTATTTT. Translation gives CASSPGGLAGSDTQYF.

The V call is TRBV20-1, the J call TRBJ2-7; no clear D gene. In germline, CDR1 is DFQATT, CDR2 SNEGSKA (reference sequence). The CDR3 runs 11 residues. V was pared by 7 bases and J by 4 bases, with 11 bases between. CDR3 region: CSVRTEYEQYF. In DNA, the CDR3 is TGCAGTGTTCGGACGGAATACGAGCAGTACTTC.

This clone was seen once. The chain is built from TRBV19 and TRBJ2-7, with 7 nucleotides matching TRBD2. Germline CDR1 reads LNHDA; CDR2 reads SQIVND (reference sequence). V lost 5 bases, J lost 0 bases, and 22 bases stayed unmatched. The CDR3 spans 20 residues. Here the CDR3 DNA reads TGTGCCAGTAGTCCGGGGACGGGAGGCCCTTGGGCGGACCCCTCCTACGAGCAGTACTTC. As protein: CASSPGTGGPWADPSYEQYF.

V gene TRBV7-6 combines with J gene TRBJ2-3; D possibly uses TRBD1 or TRBD2 (5 bases each). In germline, CDR1 is SGHVS, CDR2 FNYEAQ. There are 15 residues in the CDR3. V lost 1 base and J 0 bases, leaving 8 bases between the germline ends. The CDR3 coding sequence is TGTGCCAGCAGCTTAGGGGGACCCAGCACAGATACGCAGTATTTT. Protein: CASSLGGPSTDTQYF.

The chain couples TRBV7-9 to TRBJ2-7; no definite D call. The germline CDR1 and CDR2 sequences are SEHNR and FQNEAQ (reference sequence). This CDR3 has 12 residues. The V end was cut by 5 bases, the J end by 2 bases, with 7 bases between. CDR3 nucleotides: TGTGCCAGCAGCCCCGGACCCTACGAGCAGTACTTC. This encodes CASSPGPYEQYF.

The V and J genes are TRBV15 and TRBJ1-3; D not resolved. Trimming left V 1 base short and J 5 bases short, with 3 bases between. CDR1 is LNHNV, CDR2 YYDKDF, per germline (reference sequence). This CDR3 is built from 12 residues. DNA for the CDR3: TGTGCCACCAGCAGAGCCAGAAACACCATATATTTT. This translates into CATSRARNTIYF.

The chain recombines TRBV7-3 with TRBJ2-2, with TRBD1 matching over 8 bases. V trimming: 8 bases; J trimming: 5 bases; junction bases outside the gene matches: 4. The germline CDR1 and CDR2 sequences are SGHTA and FQGTGA. The CDR3 is made up of 13 amino acids. CDR3: CASATGGTGELFF. CDR3 DNA: TGTGCCAGCGCTACAGGGGGAACCGGGGAGCTGTTTTTT.

This clone has only a few counts. V gene TRBV27 combines with J gene TRBJ2-1; D gene uncertain. This CDR3 has 15 amino acids. Germline CDR1 and CDR2: MNHEY and SMNVEV (reference sequence). Trimming shortened V by 0 bases and J by 5 bases, and 11 bases separated the two germline ends. In DNA form, the CDR3 reads TGTGCCAGCAGTTTATCGATCCCCCCAAACAATGAGCAGTTCTTC. Amino acid sequence: CASSLSIPPNNEQFF.

The CDR3 sequence: CAISEQETQYF. CDR3 DNA: TGTGCCATCAGTGAGCAAGAGACCCAGTACTTC. The rearrangement joins TRBV10-3 to TRBJ2-5; D is undetermined. Germline CDR1 is ENHRY and CDR2 is SYGVKD. The CDR3 is 11 residues long. Trimming left V 2 bases short and J 2 bases short, with 0 bases between.